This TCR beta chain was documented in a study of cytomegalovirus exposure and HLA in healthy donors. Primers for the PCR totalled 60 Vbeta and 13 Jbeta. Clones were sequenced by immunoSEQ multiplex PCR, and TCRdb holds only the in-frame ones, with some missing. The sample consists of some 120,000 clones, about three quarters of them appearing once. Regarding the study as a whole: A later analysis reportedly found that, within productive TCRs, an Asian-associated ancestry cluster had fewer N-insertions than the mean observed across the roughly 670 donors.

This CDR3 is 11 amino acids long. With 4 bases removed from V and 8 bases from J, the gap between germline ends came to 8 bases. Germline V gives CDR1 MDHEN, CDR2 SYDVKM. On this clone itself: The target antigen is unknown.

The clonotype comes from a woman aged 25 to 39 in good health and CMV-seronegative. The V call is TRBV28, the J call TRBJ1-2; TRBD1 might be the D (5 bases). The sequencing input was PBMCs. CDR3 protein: CASSSGRGYTF. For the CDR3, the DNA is TGTGCCAGCAGTTCAGGGCGCGGCTACACCTTC.